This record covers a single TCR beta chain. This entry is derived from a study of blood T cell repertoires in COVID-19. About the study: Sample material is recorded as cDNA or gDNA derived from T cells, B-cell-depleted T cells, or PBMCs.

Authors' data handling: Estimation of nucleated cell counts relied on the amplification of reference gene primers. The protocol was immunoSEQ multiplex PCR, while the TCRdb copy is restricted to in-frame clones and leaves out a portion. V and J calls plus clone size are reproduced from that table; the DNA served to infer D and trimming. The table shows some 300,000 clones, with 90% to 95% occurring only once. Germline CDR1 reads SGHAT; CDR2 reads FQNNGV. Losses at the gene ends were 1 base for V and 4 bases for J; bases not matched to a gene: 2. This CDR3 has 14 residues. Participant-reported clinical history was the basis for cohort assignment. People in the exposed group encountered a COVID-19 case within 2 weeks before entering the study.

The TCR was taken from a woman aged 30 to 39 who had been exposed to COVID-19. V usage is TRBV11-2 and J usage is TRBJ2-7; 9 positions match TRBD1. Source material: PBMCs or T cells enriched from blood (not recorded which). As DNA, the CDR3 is TGTGCCAGCAGCTTAGGGACAGGGGAATACGAGCAGTACTTC. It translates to CASSLGTGEYEQYF.